This is a list of T cell receptor beta chains from one sample in a study of T cell responses to AZD1222 COVID-19 vaccine. The assay was immunoSEQ multiplex PCR, and TCRdb's table has in-frame clones only and misses some. Counted here are 100,000 to 150,000 clones, approximately 89% occurring once; the ten biggest clones make up about 5%. Sequencing used peripheral blood, obtained on day 0 of AZD1222 vaccination. The origin of the receptors is an adult in good health. The CDR3 runs from the conserved cysteine through the conserved F or W. A D gene is named only where the DNA matches it firmly. Clone size appears in some rows only: once, few, many, or a class for an expanded clone.

TRBJ1-1,-,-,TRBV19,TGTGCCAGTACCATTGGGGGCTACAACACTGAAGCTTTCTTT,CASTIGGYNTEAFF
TRBJ1-2,-,-,TRBV7-2,TGTGCCAGCAGCTTTGGTGGTGTAAATACGGACGTCCATGGCTACACCTTC,CASSFGGVNTDVHGYTF
TRBJ1-1,-,few,TRBV6-6,TGTGCCAGCAGTTACTCCTTAGGGGATGACACTGAAGCTTTCTTT,CASSYSLGDDTEAFF
TRBJ2-7,-,-,TRBV7-6,TGTGCCAGCAGCCCAGTCAACTCCTACGAGCAGTACTTC,CASSPVNSYEQYF
TRBJ2-4,TRBD2,few,TRBV27,TGTGCCAGCAGTCAAGCGGCTAGCGGTAAAAACATTCAGTACTTC,CASSQAASGKNIQYF
TRBJ2-2,-,-,TRBV19,TGTGCCAGTACCATCTCCTGGACAACGAACACCGGGGAGCTGTTTTTT,CASTISWTTNTGELFF
TRBJ2-1,TRBD2,-,TRBV5-1,TGCGCCAGCAGCTCGGGACTAGCCGGTCCGAATGAGCAGTTCTTC,CASSSGLAGPNEQFF
TRBJ1-5,-,-,TRBV28,TGTGCCAGCAGCTCCCGACAGCCCCAGCATTTT,CASSSRQPQHF
TRBJ1-5,TRBD1,-,TRBV23-1,TGCGCCAGCAGTCAATCTGGCCAGGGGGCCCTTAGCAATCAGCCCCAGCATTTT,CASSQSGQGALSNQPQHF
TRBJ2-7,TRBD2,-,TRBV4-3,TGCGCCAGCAGCCAAGATCGGGGGGGGCCCTACGAGCAGTACTTC,CASSQDRGGPYEQYF
TRBJ1-2,-,-,TRBV27,TGTGCCAGCAGTTTGCAGGGAAACTATGGCTACACCTTC,CASSLQGNYGYTF
TRBJ1-1,-,-,TRBV6-1,TGTGCCAGCAGTGAAGAAGGAGGCAGGGGCACTGAAGCTTTCTTT,CASSEEGGRGTEAFF
TRBJ1-3,-,-,TRBV4-3,TGCGCCAGCAGCCAAGTTGCTGGAAACACCATATATTTT,CASSQVAGNTIYF
TRBJ2-7,-,-,TRBV11-2,TGTGCCAGCAGCTTAGATCGCTATTCAGCCCCTTCCGAGCAGTACTTC,CASSLDRYSAPSEQYF
TRBJ2-7,TRBD1,-,TRBV5-6,TGTGCCAGCAGCGAACAGGGGTACGAGCAGTACTTC,CASSEQGYEQYF
TRBJ2-3,TRBD2,once,TRBV7-2,TGTGCCAGCAACCAGCGGGGCAACACAGATACGCAGTATTTT,CASNQRGNTDTQYF
TRBJ1-2,TRBD1,-,TRBV30,TGTGCCTGGAACTCAGGGGGCCCCTATGGCTACACCTTC,CAWNSGGPYGYTF
TRBJ1-1,-,-,TRBV12-3/TRBV12-4,TGTGCCAGCACCCTCGGAATGAACACTGAAGCTTTCTTT,CASTLGMNTEAFF
TRBJ1-5,-,-,TRBV7-8,TGTGCCAGCAGCCCTGAGGTTGGGAGCAATCAGCCCCAGCATTTT,CASSPEVGSNQPQHF
TRBJ1-3,-,once,TRBV5-1,TGCGCCAGCAGCTACCAGACAGGTACCGGAAACACCATATATTTT,CASSYQTGTGNTIYF
TRBJ1-6,-,-,TRBV7-6,TGTGCCAGCACCCAAGGGACTTCTGGAAATTCACCCCTCCACTTT,CASTQGTSGNSPLHF
TRBJ2-7,TRBD2,-,TRBV27,TGTGCCAGCAGTTTTAGCGGGAGGGGGAGCTCCTACGAGCAGTACTTC,CASSFSGRGSSYEQYF
TRBJ2-5,TRBD2,-,TRBV3-1/TRBV3-2,TGTGCCAGCAGCCCCCGCAGTAGCGGGAGAGGTTGGGAGACCCAGTACTTC,CASSPRSSGRGWETQYF
TRBJ2-7,TRBD1,-,TRBV6-4,TGTGCCAGCAGTGAAGGGACAGGGTCCTACGAGCAGTACTTC,CASSEGTGSYEQYF
TRBJ2-7,TRBD2,-,TRBV6-1,TGTGCCAGCAGTGCGCGACGCCCGGGACTAGCGGGAGGGCGCTACGAGCAGTACTTC,CASSARRPGLAGGRYEQYF
TRBJ1-3,-,once,TRBV6-1,TGTGCCAGCAGTGACACCCTCTCTGGAAACACCATATATTTT,CASSDTLSGNTIYF
TRBJ1-3,-,-,TRBV3-1/TRBV3-2,TGTGCCAGCAGCCTACAGGCATCTGGAAACACCATATATTTT,CASSLQASGNTIYF